The 30 T cell receptor beta chains given below trace back to one sample, sequenced in a study of blood T cell repertoires in COVID-19 (dated by TCRdb to about 2020). The library was produced with the immunoSEQ multiplex PCR assay. This immuneACCESS table, as held by TCRdb, lists in-frame sequences with V and J called but not all clones. Of the missing ones, under half trace to an unresolved V gene in checked studies; the others have no known cause. The sample data list 150,000 to 200,000 clones, and approximately 86% of these were observed just once. The ten largest clones capture less than 3.5% of the sample. The sequenced sample consisted of peripheral blood. All receptors derive from a man in his 70s with acute or convalescent COVID-19.

J is TRBJ1-6 and V is TRBV3-1 (or the pseudogene TRBV3-2); tentatively, D is TRBD1 (6 bases). Trimming stripped 4 bases from V and 9 bases from J, with 10 bases between. Germline V gene data show CDR1 as LGHDT and CDR2 as YNNKEL (reference sequence). The CDR3 has 13 amino acids. Here the CDR3 DNA reads TGTGCCAGCAGCCCTACAGGGATTTCACCCCTCCACTTT. Translation: CASSPTGISPLHF.

This clone was seen only a few times. CDR3 coding DNA: TGTGCCAGCAGTGACCAGCGGGGTTACAATGAGCAGTTCTTC. Protein: CASSDQRGYNEQFF. The chain couples TRBV6-1 to TRBJ2-1; TRBD2 matches 7 bases. Per germline, CDR1 MNHNS and CDR2 SASEGT. The CDR3 is 14 residues long. The trim removed 3 bases at V and 4 bases at J, leaving 3 bases unmatched.

CDR3 coding DNA: TGTGCCAGCAGGAGGGACAGGGGGGAAAAACTGTTTTTT. This codes for CASRRDRGEKLFF. This rearrangement joins TRBV2 to TRBJ1-4, with 11 bases matching TRBD1. The length of the CDR3 is 13 residues. Germline CDR1 SNHLY, CDR2 FYNNEI. V trimming: 6 bases; J trimming: 8 bases; junction bases outside the gene matches: 2. Together with reference TRBV2 and TRBJ1-4, the CDR3 gives the full variable domain: EPEVTQTPSHQVTQMGQEVILRCVPISNHLYFYWYRQILGQKVEFLVSFYNNEISEKSEIFDDQFSVERPDGSNFTLKIRSTKLEDSAMYFCASRRDRGEKLFFGSGTQLSVL.

The chain links TRBV7-8 to TRBJ2-5; D gene unclear. The CDR3 has 14 amino acids. Germline CDR1 is SGHVS and CDR2 is FQNEAQ. V lost 1 base to trimming and J lost 4 bases, with 10 bases between them. The CDR3 DNA is TGTGCCAGCAGCTTAGTCGGCGGAACAGAGACCCAGTACTTC. Amino acid sequence: CASSLVGGTETQYF. Combining the CDR3 with reference TRBV7-8 and TRBJ2-5 gives the whole variable domain GAGVSQSPRYKVAKRGQDVALRCDPISGHVSLFWYQQALGQGPEFLTYFQNEAQLDKSGLPSDRFFAERPEGSVSTLKIQRTQQEDSAVYLCASSLVGGTETQYFGPGTRLLVL.

The genes are TRBV4-3 and TRBJ2-1; possible D gene TRBD2, 6 bases. Germline V lookup: CDR1 LGHNA, CDR2 YSLEER. The CDR3 runs to 18 residues. V was pared by 0 bases and J by 0 bases, with 15 bases between. CDR3 nucleotides: TGCGCCAGCAGCCAAGAAAGTCAACGCGGGGCCTCCTACAATGAGCAGTTCTTC. Its protein is CASSQESQRGASYNEQFF.

V is TRBV28 and J is TRBJ1-4; the D gene is possibly TRBD1 (6 bases). Trimming removed 7 bases at V and 7 bases at J, with 19 bases between. The CDR3 is 15 residues long. Germline CDR1 MDHEN, CDR2 SYDVKM. The CDR3 nucleotides read TGTGCCAGCACCCCACAGGGCGGTGGGACTGAAAAACTGTTTTTT. Residues: CASTPQGGGTEKLFF.

The V call is TRBV11-2, the J call TRBJ1-1, with D unclear. The germline CDR1 and CDR2 sequences are SGHAT and FQNNGV. V lost 5 bases and J lost 1, with 8 bases in between. The CDR3 contains 13 residues. The CDR3 protein is CASSPRRNTEAFF. As DNA, the CDR3 is TGTGCCAGCAGCCCAAGGAGGAACACTGAAGCTTTCTTT.

The V gene is TRBV11-2, the J gene TRBJ1-4; D ambiguous. The V end lost 3 bases, the J end lost 5 bases, and 7 bases lay between the germline ends. The CDR3 is 13 amino acids. Germline V gene sequence: CDR1 SGHAT, CDR2 FQNNGV. The CDR3 here is CASSFGVNEKLFF. CDR3 nucleotide sequence: TGTGCCAGCAGCTTCGGGGTAAATGAAAAACTGTTTTTT.

V gene TRBV10-1 combines with J gene TRBJ1-3; 8 positions match TRBD1. Looked up from germline, CDR1 is WNHNN and CDR2 is SYGVQD (reference sequence). The CDR3 has 14 amino acids. Trimming removed 8 bases from V and 4 bases from J; junction bases left unmatched: 7. CDR3 DNA: TGCGCCAGCCGCAGGGGGCGTAGAGGAAACACCATATATTTT. Translation: CASRRGRRGNTIYF.

The chain employs TRBV5-4 and TRBJ2-3, with D perhaps matching TRBD2 (6 bases). The germline CDR1 and CDR2 sequences are SGHNT and YYREEE (reference sequence). The V gene lost 1 base and the J gene lost 4 bases, with 16 bases spanning the gap. The CDR3 consists of 16 residues. This CDR3 is CASSLSGRGRADTQYF. As DNA, the CDR3 is TGTGCCAGCAGCTTGTCCGGGAGAGGGCGTGCAGATACGCAGTATTTT.

A single count supports this clone. The chain links TRBV3-1 (or the pseudogene TRBV3-2) to TRBJ1-6; 9 bases line up with TRBD1. The germline gives CDR1 LGHDT, CDR2 YNNKEL (reference sequence). The J segment lost 8 bases and the V segment lost 1 base, leaving 0 bases of the junction unmatched. The CDR3 spans 14 residues. The CDR3 DNA is TGTGCCAGCAGCCAAGGACAGGGGGATTCACCCCTCCACTTT. It codes for CASSQGQGDSPLHF.

The chain links TRBV5-8 to TRBJ2-1; TRBD2 agrees at 7 bases. CDR1 is SGHTS, CDR2 YDEGEE, per germline. After removal of 7 bases from V and 1 base from J, the junction contained 8 bases not matched to a gene. The CDR3 length is 15 residues. CDR3 protein: CASPREGRSYNEQFF. CDR3 nucleotides: TGTGCCAGCCCAAGGGAGGGTCGGTCCTACAATGAGCAGTTCTTC.

The chain employs TRBV6-5 and TRBJ2-7; 15 bases line up with TRBD2. Unmatched junction bases numbered 3, after V lost 6 bases and J lost 3 bases. CDR1 MNHEY and CDR2 SVGAGI come from the germline V gene. The CDR3 contains 15 residues. CDR3 nucleotide sequence: TGTGCCAGCAGGGAGGGACTAGCGGGAGGCTACGAGCAGTACTTC. Translated: CASREGLAGGYEQYF.

This rearrangement joins TRBV3-1 (or the pseudogene TRBV3-2) to TRBJ1-5; 8 nucleotides align to TRBD1. Germline loops: CDR1 LGHDT, CDR2 YNNKEL (reference sequence). V was clipped by 6 bases and J by 9 bases; unmatched bases: 10. The CDR3 spans 14 residues. CDR3 region: CASSQMTGDRPQHF. In nucleotides, the CDR3 is TGTGCCAGCAGTCAAATGACAGGGGACAGGCCCCAGCATTTT.

V usage is TRBV7-2 and J usage is TRBJ1-1; D gene uncertain. V was cut by 3 bases and J by 1 base, with 9 bases left in between. Germline CDR1 SGHTA, CDR2 FQGNSA. CDR3 length: 14 amino acids. The CDR3 region is CASSLGIRNTEAFF. CDR3 nucleotides: TGTGCCAGCAGCTTGGGCATTCGGAACACTGAAGCTTTCTTT.

This clone was observed a few times. The chain carries TRBV19 and TRBJ1-1; 8 nucleotides line up with TRBD1. V gave up 6 bases and J gave up 4 bases; unmatched junction bases: 10. Germline V lookup: CDR1 LNHDA, CDR2 SQIVND (reference sequence). The CDR3 extends over 15 amino acids. The CDR3 sequence: CASSQGALGLTEAFF. The CDR3 DNA reads as TGTGCCAGTAGCCAGGGGGCTCTCGGTCTCACTGAAGCTTTCTTT. Using reference TRBV19 and TRBJ1-1 for the parts outside the CDR3, the full variable domain is DGGITQSPKYLFRKEGQNVTLSCEQNLNHDAMYWYRQDPGQGLRLIYYSQIVNDFQKGDIAEGYSVSREKKESFPLTVTSAQKNPTAFYLCASSQGALGLTEAFFGQGTRLTVV.

This clone was counted only a few times. The gene calls are TRBV3-1 (or the pseudogene TRBV3-2) and TRBJ1-1; possible D gene TRBD1, 5 bases. In germline, CDR1 is LGHDT, CDR2 YNNKEL (reference sequence). The CDR3 is made up of 14 amino acids. Trimming shortened V by 2 bases and J by 5 bases, and 12 bases separated the two germline ends. CDR3 DNA sequence: TGTGCCAGCAGCCAACTCGGCGGGGGGACTGAAGCTTTCTTT. Translating it yields CASSQLGGGTEAFF.

CDR3 residues: CASSLVLTGEAGANVLTF. As DNA, the CDR3 is TGCGCCAGCAGCTTGGTACTCACGGGGGAGGCTGGGGCCAACGTCCTGACTTTC. The chain has TRBV5-1 and TRBJ2-6, with D tentatively TRBD2 (6 bases). Trimming took 0 bases from V and 2 from J, leaving 15 bases between them. The CDR3 is 18 amino acids. The V gene's germline CDR1 is SGHRS and CDR2 YFSETQ.

This clone was observed once. The chain has TRBV19 and TRBJ1-2; the D gene is possibly TRBD1 (6 bases). V lost 5 bases and J 0 bases, leaving 10 bases between the germline ends. Per the germline V gene, CDR1 is LNHDA and CDR2 is SQIVND (reference sequence). The CDR3 sequence is 14 residues long. The CDR3 is CASSWGQSNYGYTF. The CDR3 DNA follows: TGTGCCAGTAGTTGGGGGCAGTCTAACTATGGCTACACCTTC.

The V call is TRBV9, the J call TRBJ1-6; the D gene is possibly TRBD1 (6 bases). The CDR3 covers 15 residues. The V and J ends lost 0 bases and 10 bases respectively, with 14 bases between them. The V gene's germline CDR1 is SGDLS and CDR2 YYNGEE. The CDR3 nucleotides are TGTGCCAGCAGCGTAGGCCGCGGGGGCGGGTCACCCCTCCACTTT. Translating gives CASSVGRGGGSPLHF.

The rearrangement links TRBV9 to TRBJ2-5; D is possibly TRBD2 (5 bases). Between the trimmed V and J ends, which lost 0 bases and 4 bases, there was a span of 16 bases. The germline gives CDR1 SGDLS, CDR2 YYNGEE. The CDR3 runs to 16 residues. The CDR3 DNA is TGTGCCAGCAGCGTAGGAGGGAGAAGGGTCCGAGAGACCCAGTACTTC. Amino acids: CASSVGGRRVRETQYF.

This chain uses TRBV9 with TRBJ1-2; 8 bases agree with TRBD1. Germline V lookup: CDR1 SGDLS, CDR2 YYNGEE. Unmatched junction bases numbered 9, after V lost 0 bases and J lost 5 bases. This CDR3 has 16 residues. The CDR3 reads CASSVAVQGARYGYTF. The CDR3 region has the DNA TGTGCCAGCAGCGTAGCTGTTCAGGGGGCTAGGTATGGCTACACCTTC. The full variable domain, rest sourced from reference TRBV9 and TRBJ1-2, is DSGVTQTPKHLITATGQRVTLRCSPRSGDLSVYWYQQSLDQGLQFLIQYYNGEERAKGNILERFSAQQFPDLHSELNLSSLELGDSALYFCASSVAVQGARYGYTFGSGTRLTVV.

The chain couples TRBV13 to TRBJ1-1; D is unresolved. The CDR3 has 13 residues. The V and J ends lost 4 bases and 1 base respectively, with 7 bases between them. The V gene's germline CDR1 is PRHDT and CDR2 FYEKMQ (reference sequence). CDR3 sequence reads: CASSSPGNTEAFF. CDR3 bases: TGTGCCAGCAGCTCCCCAGGGAACACTGAAGCTTTCTTT.

This chain uses TRBV11-2 with TRBJ2-5, with 13 bases lining up with TRBD2. CDR1 is SGHAT and CDR2 is FQNNGV in the germline V gene. Unmatched junction bases numbered 11, after V lost 5 bases and J lost 5 bases. The CDR3 loop spans 17 amino acids. The CDR3 bases are TGTGCCAGCAGCGTCCTCCCGGGACTAGCGGGATTGGAGACCCAGTACTTC. This translates into CASSVLPGLAGLETQYF.

This chain connects TRBV6-5 to TRBJ2-5; D perhaps matches TRBD1 (5 bases). Germline V gene data show CDR1 as MNHEY and CDR2 as SVGAGI. The CDR3 is 13 residues long. V was clipped by 7 bases and J by 0 bases, with 9 bases between them. The CDR3 protein is CASTGSYQETQYF. The CDR3 DNA follows: TGTGCCAGCACAGGGTCGTACCAAGAGACCCAGTACTTC.

The V and J genes are TRBV11-2 and TRBJ2-7, with D perhaps matching TRBD1 (6 bases). The germline V gene has CDR1 SGHAT and CDR2 FQNNGV. V was shortened by 2 bases and J by 7 bases, with 18 bases between the two germline ends. The CDR3 covers 15 residues. The CDR3 coding sequence is TGTGCCAGCAGCTTAAGTCGTCAGGGGTCCGTTGAGCAGTACTTC. Protein: CASSLSRQGSVEQYF.

This clone was detected once. The J gene is TRBJ1-1, the V gene TRBV6-1, with 7 bases fitting TRBD1. The CDR3 runs to 16 residues. V gave up 4 bases and J gave up 3 bases; unmatched junction bases: 11. The germline CDR1 and CDR2 sequences are MNHNS and SASEGT. The CDR3 is CASSGSSSGTDTEAFF. The CDR3, as DNA: TGTGCCAGCAGTGGGTCATCCTCCGGGACAGACACTGAAGCTTTCTTT.

This chain connects TRBV27 to TRBJ1-2, with no clear D. The CDR3 consists of 13 residues. Germline assignment: CDR1 MNHEY and CDR2 SMNVEV (reference sequence). With 3 bases removed from V and 0 bases from J, the gap between germline ends came to 5 bases. This CDR3 reads CASSFSANYGYTF. The DNA for the CDR3 is TGTGCCAGCAGTTTCTCCGCTAACTATGGCTACACCTTC.

V is TRBV2 and J is TRBJ1-5; D is unclear. Trimming took 3 bases from V and 0 from J, leaving 6 bases between them. This CDR3 comprises 14 residues. CDR1 is SNHLY and CDR2 is FYNNEI in the germline V gene. CDR3 coding DNA: TGTGCCAGCAGTGAGCTATATAGCAATCAGCCCCAGCATTTT. Protein sequence: CASSELYSNQPQHF.

The V call is TRBV9, the J call TRBJ2-4, with 8 bases matching TRBD2. In germline, CDR1 is SGDLS, CDR2 YYNGEE. V was clipped by 4 bases and J by 7 bases; unmatched bases: 7. The CDR3 runs 14 residues. This CDR3 reads CASSPGGIGNIQYF. The CDR3 DNA follows: TGTGCCAGCAGCCCGGGGGGGATAGGGAACATTCAGTACTTC.